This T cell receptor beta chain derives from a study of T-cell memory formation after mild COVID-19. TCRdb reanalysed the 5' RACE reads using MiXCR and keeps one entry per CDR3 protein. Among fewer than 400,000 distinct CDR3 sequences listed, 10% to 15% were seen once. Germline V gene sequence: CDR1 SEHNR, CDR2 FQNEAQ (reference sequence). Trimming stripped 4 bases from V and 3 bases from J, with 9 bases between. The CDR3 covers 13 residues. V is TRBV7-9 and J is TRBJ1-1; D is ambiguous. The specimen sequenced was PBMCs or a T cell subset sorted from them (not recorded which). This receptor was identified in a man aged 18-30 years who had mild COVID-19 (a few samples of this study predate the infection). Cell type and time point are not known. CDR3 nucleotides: TGTGCCAGCAGCTCAGTACTGGACACTGAAGCTTTCTTT. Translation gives CASSSVLDTEAFF.